This T cell receptor beta chain comes out of a study of identical twins. Study conclusions and caveats: The same donors were not followed; conclusions instead depended on cross-sectional statistical analysis.

As regards this clonotype: What it recognizes is unknown.

J was trimmed by 1 base and V by 1 base; bases with no gene match: 1. Germline V gives CDR1 LNHDA, CDR2 SQIVND (reference sequence). This CDR3 contains 15 residues. TCRdb re-called the 5' RACE reads through MiXCR, storing one row per CDR3 protein. Of roughly 630,000 distinct CDR3 sequences in the sample, roughly 6.6% were seen once. The sample was also linked to a second study, of yellow fever vaccine responses in identical twins. From that study: The authors reported partly convergent, partly personalized vaccine responses in identical twins.

This sequence originates from a woman between 18 and 30 years old in good health. This chain links TRBV19 with TRBJ2-1, with TRBD2 matching over 7 bases. Sequencing was done on a sample of PBMCs. The CDR3 loop is CASSIGSGSYNEQFF. The CDR3 coding sequence is TGTGCCAGTAGTATAGGTAGCGGGTCCTACAATGAGCAGTTCTTC.